The sequence of this T cell receptor beta chain was determined in a study of blood T cell repertoires in COVID-19 (dated by TCRdb to 2019 to 2021). With regard to the full study: Samples covering the acute and convalescent phases of COVID-19 were provided by collaborators in the United States, Italy and Spain. The material from the prospective study consisted of cDNA or gDNA derived from T cells, B-cell-depleted T cells, or PBMCs. Subjects who had been exposed to COVID-19, were actively infected with it, or had recovered from it provided the deeply sampled blood TCRbeta repertoires that made up the dataset. The repertoires were released in a freely available public database meant as a resource for research on the immune response to SARS-CoV-2. The samples were drawn from the first 160 participants of the ongoing ImmuneRACE study and from 1,254 subjects provided by 6 global collaborators. Sample metadata almost always included a de-identified subject ID, COVID-19 status, age in years and sex. Where available, HLA class I and class II types were obtained from metadata supplied by the sample provider rather than from assay-based typing.

TCRbeta CDR3 regions were amplified from genomic DNA using the immunoSEQ Assay, a bias-controlled multiplex PCR. Per the source publication's procedure: The number of nucleated cells in each sample was estimated by amplification of reference gene primers within the assay. To quantify the absolute abundance of each unique TCRbeta CDR3 rearrangement, sequence reads were collapsed and filtered. For each sample, productive Simpson clonality was calculated by taking the square root of Simpson's diversity index across productive rearrangements. TCRdb mirrors the immuneACCESS table, restricted to in-frame sequences. Some clones are absent from its copies; in checked studies, under half trace to an unresolved V gene, and the reason for the others is unknown. V, J and clone size were drawn from that table, and D and trimming were deduced from the DNA. The sample yields 150,000 to 200,000 clones; around nine tenths were counted once. About 2.6% of the sample goes to the ten largest clones.

Via the germline V gene (reference sequence), CDR1 is LNHDA and CDR2 SQIVND. Relative to germline, V is 1 base shorter and J is 4 bases shorter, with 13 bases between their ends. The CDR3 starts with the cysteine, ends with the phenylalanine, and has 15 residues. CDR3 DNA is the only sequence kept; it has 45 bases, read in frame from the first base. To note about this clone: Its antigen remains unidentified. The record has no base qualities; no much larger clone is one base away.

One collaborating source in Seattle enrolled patients during active infection and followed them longitudinally through the course of disease. Collaborating institutions collected whole blood in K2EDTA tubes following their own protocols. For TCRbeta analysis, collaborators shipped samples as frozen whole blood, isolated PBMCs, or DNA extracted from either of those sample types. Points the paper makes about the study in general: The amount of clinical and demographic metadata varied by source and participant and was provided uncurated.

The V gene is TRBV19 and the J gene is TRBJ2-5, with a tentative D gene TRBD1 over 5 matching bases. This TCR was recovered from a woman older than 75 with COVID-19, enrolled during active disease. The sequenced sample was peripheral blood. DNA sequence: TGTGCCAGTAGTATAGGAAAGGGGATGGGAGAGACCCAGTACTTC. Its coded protein is CASSIGKGMGETQYF.